These 2 T cell receptor beta chains were sequenced from one sample in a study of blood T cell repertoires in COVID-19. Data came from immunoSEQ multiplex PCR; TCRdb stores just in-frame clones and leaves some out. The repertoire holds approximately 210,000 clones, with just under 85% as singletons. Input material: peripheral blood. Receptors were obtained from a woman aged 45 to 65 with active or convalescent COVID-19.

V and J are TRBV6-5 and TRBJ2-1; a weak D match, TRBD1 (6 bases). Germline CDR1 is MNHEY and CDR2 is SVGAGI. V lost 10 bases to trimming and J lost 6 bases, with 13 bases between them. The CDR3 loop spans 12 amino acids. The CDR3 spells CAITLGGNEQFF. DNA for the CDR3: TGTGCCATCACCCTAGGGGGCAATGAGCAGTTCTTC.

A few counts support this clone. Here the CDR3 DNA reads TGTGCCAGCAGGTCGGGACAGGGGGGAGGCGAAAAACTGTTTTTT. Protein: CASRSGQGGGEKLFF. The chain joins TRBV6-5 to TRBJ1-4, with 11 bases matching TRBD1. The CDR3 spans 15 residues. Germline assignment: CDR1 MNHEY and CDR2 SVGAGI. V shed 6 bases, J shed 8 bases, and the junction held 8 bases outside the gene matches.